The entry below gives a single T cell receptor beta chain sequence along with its context. Its specificity is unknown. V dropped 5 bases and J dropped 3 bases, with 18 bases sitting between them. The germline V gene encodes CDR1 LNHDA and CDR2 SQIVND (reference sequence). The CDR3 consists of 16 residues. The source of the sample is a study of cytomegalovirus exposure and HLA in healthy donors. Findings and caveats of the study: The authors later linked a missense DCLRE1C variant to TCR beta V- and J-gene trimming. Among the most significant clusters, several appeared linked to common viral pathogens in a later analysis.

PCR amplification relied on 60 Vbeta primers (plus 13 Jbeta primers). Authors' data handling: Later, an analysis found roughly 80 million unique TCR beta chains, and some 10 million of these were shared. Data came from immunoSEQ multiplex PCR; TCRdb stores just in-frame clones and leaves some out. V and J calls and clone size come straight from that table; D and trimming were deduced from the DNA. The sample comprises around 130,000 clones, around 66% of which are singletons, and 6.5% rests with the top ten. Each donor's status was that of a healthy bone marrow donor. This TCR was recovered from a woman aged 55-69 years in good health and CMV-seronegative. Source material: PBMCs. The chain links TRBV19 to TRBJ2-3, with D possibly being TRBD2 (7 bases). The DNA for the CDR3 is TGTGCCAGTAGTCCTCGGGGGGCGGGTGGTACAGATACGCAGTATTTT. Translation gives CASSPRGAGGTDTQYF. Full variable domain (outside the CDR3, taken from reference TRBV19 and TRBJ2-3): DGGITQSPKYLFRKEGQNVTLSCEQNLNHDAMYWYRQDPGQGLRLIYYSQIVNDFQKGDIAEGYSVSREKKESFPLTVTSAQKNPTAFYLCASSPRGAGGTDTQYFGPGTRLTVL.